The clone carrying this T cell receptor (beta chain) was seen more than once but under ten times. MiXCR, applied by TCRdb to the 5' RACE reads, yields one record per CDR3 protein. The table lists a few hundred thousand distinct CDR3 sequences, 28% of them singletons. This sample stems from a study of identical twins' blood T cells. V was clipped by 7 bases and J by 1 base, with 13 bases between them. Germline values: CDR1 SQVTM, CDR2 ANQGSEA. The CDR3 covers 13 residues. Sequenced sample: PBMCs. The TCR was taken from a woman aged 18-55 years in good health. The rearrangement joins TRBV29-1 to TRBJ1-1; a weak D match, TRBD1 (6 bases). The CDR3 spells CSAWTDGNTEAFF. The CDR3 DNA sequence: TGCAGCGCGTGGACAGACGGGAACACTGAAGCTTTCTTT.